These 28 T cell receptor beta chains originate from one sample sequenced in a study of cytomegalovirus exposure and HLA in healthy donors. Amplification used 60 Vbeta primers and 13 Jbeta primers. TCRdb's table, derived via immunoSEQ multiplex PCR, lists solely in-frame clones and lacks some. The repertoire holds under 100,000 clones, with approximately 80% as singletons. Sequencing input: PBMCs. The receptors shown here come from a woman between 65 and 79 years old in good health and CMV-seropositive.

The rearrangement uses TRBV4-2 and TRBJ1-2; no firm D call. Between the trimmed V and J ends, which lost 0 bases and 7 bases, there was a span of 12 bases. In germline, CDR1 is LGHNA, CDR2 YNFKEQ. The CDR3 is made up of 14 amino acids. CDR3 loop: CASSQDQAVGGYTF. The CDR3 DNA sequence: TGTGCCAGCAGCCAAGATCAGGCCGTGGGTGGCTACACCTTC.

CDR3: CASLPWGDGLSYEQYF. In DNA form, the CDR3 reads TGTGCCAGCCTACCTTGGGGGGACGGCCTCTCCTACGAGCAGTACTTC. The chain joins TRBV7-8 to TRBJ2-7; TRBD2 is a possible D gene (6 bases). CDR3 size: 16 residues. Germline CDR1 is SGHVS and CDR2 is FQNEAQ. Trimming cost V 8 bases and J 0 bases, with 20 bases left between them.

The CDR3 protein is CASSVAGQGQETQYF. In DNA, the CDR3 is TGTGCCAGCAGCGTAGCGGGACAGGGACAAGAGACCCAGTACTTC. The rearrangement joins TRBV9 to TRBJ2-5; 9 nucleotides line up with TRBD1. The CDR3 is 15 residues long. Trimming at V came to 0 bases and at J to 2 bases, leaving 2 bases not matched to a gene. CDR1 and CDR2 (germline): SGDLS, YYNGEE.

The V call is TRBV6-1, the J call TRBJ1-1, with a possible D match to TRBD1 (5 bases). With 5 bases removed from V and 1 base from J, the gap between germline ends came to 8 bases. The CDR3 length is 13 residues. The germline CDR1 and CDR2 sequences are MNHNS and SASEGT. CDR3 DNA: TGTGCCAGCAGTTATGACAGGAACACTGAAGCTTTCTTT. This translates into CASSYDRNTEAFF.

This rearrangement joins TRBV7-6 to TRBJ2-3; unclear D gene. This CDR3 has 13 amino acids. V was trimmed by 4 bases and J by 6 bases, leaving 11 bases between them. Germline V lookup: CDR1 SGHVS, CDR2 FNYEAQ. CDR3 residues: CASSSSTRDTQYF. The CDR3 nucleotides are TGTGCCAGCAGCTCTTCTACCCGGGATACGCAGTATTTT.

The sample holds a few counts of this clone. This chain joins TRBV28 and TRBJ1-1, with D possibly being TRBD1 (6 bases). V was trimmed by 4 bases and J by 3 bases, leaving 18 bases between them. This CDR3 is built from 16 residues. Germline CDR1 reads MDHEN; CDR2 reads SYDVKM. CDR3 DNA: TGTGCCAGCAGTTCCTCCCGGGGCCCAGGGGACACTGAAGCTTTCTTT. Its translation is CASSSSRGPGDTEAFF.

The rearrangement joins TRBV6-1 to TRBJ2-3; TRBD1 is a possible D gene (5 bases). Trimming removed 3 bases at V and 5 bases at J, with 15 bases between. CDR1 is MNHNS, CDR2 SASEGT, per germline. The CDR3 has 15 residues. CDR3 loop: CASSDLLGAIDTQYF. As DNA, the CDR3 is TGTGCCAGCAGTGATCTATTAGGGGCGATAGATACGCAGTATTTT.

The CDR3 reads CASSSKTSGQGETQYF. CDR3 in DNA: TGTGCCAGCAGCTCGAAAACTAGCGGTCAAGGGGAGACCCAGTACTTC. The chain carries TRBV7-3 and TRBJ2-5, with 8 nucleotides matching TRBD2. This CDR3 spans 16 amino acids. Per germline, CDR1 SGHTA and CDR2 FQGTGA. V gave up 4 bases and J gave up 5 bases; unmatched junction bases: 12.

Notes on this clone: An end of the junction does not agree with germline; a read error may underlie this. The DNA for the CDR3 is TGTGCCAGCAGCCGGGACAGGGGGCTTTACTATGACTACACCTTC. This sequence encodes CASSRDRGLYYDYTF. The chain uses TRBV11-2 and TRBJ1-2; 12 bases are a match to TRBD1. Germline CDR1 reads SGHAT; CDR2 reads FQNNGV. The CDR3 spans 15 residues.

The genes are TRBV19 and TRBJ2-7, with D possibly matching TRBD2 (5 bases). The germline V gene has CDR1 LNHDA and CDR2 SQIVND (reference sequence). The CDR3 has 15 residues. Trimming removed 9 bases from V and 1 base from J, with 19 bases in between. CDR3 coding DNA: TGTGCCAGCAGCGGTATCCCGACACGATCCTACGAGCAGTACTTC. This encodes CASSGIPTRSYEQYF.

The V gene is TRBV5-1, the J gene TRBJ2-7; no clear D. The CDR3 length is 14 residues. The ends were cut back, 0 bases at V and 0 bases at J, with 7 bases in the middle. The germline V gene has CDR1 SGHRS and CDR2 YFSETQ. The CDR3 spells CASSLEPVSYEQYF. CDR3 DNA sequence: TGCGCCAGCAGCTTGGAACCGGTCTCCTACGAGCAGTACTTC.

This clone turned up a few times. The chain combines TRBV2 with TRBJ1-5; TRBD1 agrees at 9 bases. The CDR3 loop spans 14 amino acids. Germline-derived CDR1 and CDR2 are SNHLY and FYNNEI. V dropped 11 bases and J dropped 6; count of bases not matched to a gene: 11. The CDR3 sequence: CASDPGQGPQPQHF. CDR3 in DNA: TGTGCCTCCGACCCGGGACAGGGCCCTCAGCCCCAGCATTTT.

A single count supports this clone. The CDR3 coding sequence is TGTGCCAGCATCCTGACTCCTCCTGGAGAGCAGTTCTTC. It translates to CASILTPPGEQFF. The rearrangement joins TRBV2 to TRBJ2-1; D unclear. The V and J ends lost 7 bases and 10 bases respectively, with 17 bases between them. This CDR3 contains 13 residues. The V gene's germline CDR1 is SNHLY and CDR2 FYNNEI.

The chain combines TRBV7-2 with TRBJ2-2; D unclear. CDR1 is SGHTA, CDR2 FQGNSA, per germline. The CDR3 extends over 13 amino acids. V was trimmed by 1 base and J by 7 bases, leaving 7 bases between them. The CDR3 protein is CASSLGDSGELFF. DNA for the CDR3: TGTGCCAGCAGCTTAGGTGATAGCGGGGAGCTGTTTTTT.

The table lists this clone with a count of one. The chain has TRBV5-1 and TRBJ2-7; the D gene is possibly TRBD2 (6 bases). CDR1 is SGHRS, CDR2 YFSETQ, per germline. V lost 0 bases to trimming and J lost 5 bases, with 15 bases between them. The CDR3 has 15 amino acids. CDR3 DNA sequence: TGCGCCAGCAGCTTGGTGGAGGGCGGTAACCACGAGCAGTACTTC. Encoded protein: CASSLVEGGNHEQYF.

The chain employs TRBV28 and TRBJ2-1; possible D gene TRBD1, 6 bases. The CDR3 is made up of 15 amino acids. Germline CDR1 MDHEN, CDR2 SYDVKM. V dropped 6 bases and J dropped 4 bases, with 16 bases sitting between them. For the CDR3, the DNA is TGTGCCAGCAGGTACCGGGACACCCCATACAATGAGCAGTTCTTC. Translating it yields CASRYRDTPYNEQFF.

The rearrangement links TRBV30 to TRBJ1-2; D might be TRBD1 (5 bases). Germline CDR1 GTSNPN, CDR2 SVGIG (reference sequence). The germline V and J ends were trimmed by 3 bases and 3 bases, with 11 bases remaining between them. The CDR3 is made up of 13 amino acids. CDR3 region: CAWSWGGDYGYTF. CDR3 nucleotide sequence: TGTGCCTGGAGCTGGGGGGGAGACTATGGCTACACCTTC.

The CDR3 loop reads CASSTSGGNTGELFF. For the CDR3, the DNA is TGTGCCAGTAGTACTAGCGGGGGGAACACCGGGGAGCTGTTTTTT. The chain employs TRBV19 and TRBJ2-2, with 10 bases identical to TRBD2. V shed 4 bases, J shed 1 base, and the junction held 0 bases outside the gene matches. Germline CDR1 reads LNHDA; CDR2 reads SQIVND (reference sequence). This CDR3 has 15 residues.

The rearrangement links TRBV9 to TRBJ2-7; TRBD1 aligns across 7 bases. V lost 0 bases, J lost 2 bases, and 8 bases stayed unmatched. From germline, CDR1 is SGDLS and CDR2 YYNGEE. There are 16 residues in the CDR3. The DNA for the CDR3 is TGTGCCAGCAGCGTAGACCCCCTTACAGGGGCCTACGAGCAGTACTTC. Its translation is CASSVDPLTGAYEQYF. Looking up the rest from reference TRBV9 and TRBJ2-7 gives the full variable domain: DSGVTQTPKHLITATGQRVTLRCSPRSGDLSVYWYQQSLDQGLQFLIQYYNGEERAKGNILERFSAQQFPDLHSELNLSSLELGDSALYFCASSVDPLTGAYEQYFGPGTRLTVT.

This chain links TRBV6-1 with TRBJ2-4; D possibly corresponds to TRBD2 (5 bases). The CDR3 has 14 amino acids. CDR1 is MNHNS, CDR2 SASEGT, per germline. V lost 7 bases, J lost 8 bases, and 18 bases lay in between. The CDR3, as DNA: TGTGCCAGCACCGAAGGGTTGGGGAGTGACATTCAGTACTTC. This encodes CASTEGLGSDIQYF.

V and J are TRBV7-2 and TRBJ2-3, with no clear D. CDR1 is SGHTA, CDR2 FQGNSA, per germline. This CDR3 is built from 12 residues. The V and J ends lost 5 bases and 4 bases respectively, with 7 bases between them. Here the CDR3 reads CASSPTADTQYF. The CDR3 nucleotides read TGTGCCAGCAGCCCTACGGCAGATACGCAGTATTTT.

This clone was picked up a small number of times. The chain has TRBV15 and TRBJ2-1; possible D gene TRBD2, 6 bases. There are 14 residues in the CDR3. The germline V and J ends were trimmed by 0 bases and 6 bases, with 9 bases remaining between them. CDR1 LNHNV and CDR2 YYDKDF come from the germline V gene (reference sequence). The CDR3 DNA reads as TGTGCCACCAGCAGAGACGGCGGGATCAATGAGCAGTTCTTC. Protein product: CATSRDGGINEQFF.

The chain couples TRBV7-2 to TRBJ2-2; 9 nucleotides agree with TRBD2. V lost 5 bases, J lost 4 bases, and 5 bases stayed unmatched. CDR1 is SGHTA and CDR2 is FQGNSA in the germline V gene. This CDR3 is 15 amino acids long. The CDR3 is CASSPLAGSTGELFF. The DNA of the CDR3 is TGTGCCAGCAGCCCGCTAGCGGGATCCACCGGGGAGCTGTTTTTT. Together with reference TRBV7-2 and TRBJ2-2, the CDR3 gives the full variable domain: GAGVSQSPSNKVTEKGKDVELRCDPISGHTALYWYRQSLGQGLEFLIYFQGNSAPDKSGLPSDRFSAERTGGSVSTLTIQRTQQEDSAVYLCASSPLAGSTGELFFGEGSRLTVL.

The chain links TRBV4-2 to TRBJ2-7, with TRBD2 identical over 9 bases. The CDR3 consists of 16 residues. The ends lost 1 base at V and 7 bases at J; junction bases unmatched: 11. Germline CDR1 is LGHNA and CDR2 is YNFKEQ. CDR3 coding DNA: TGTGCCAGCAGCCAAGTCAGCGGGAGGACGGGGGGGGAGCAGTACTTC. This gives the protein CASSQVSGRTGGEQYF.

V is TRBV29-1 and J is TRBJ2-5; 10 bases agree with TRBD1. The ends lost 6 bases at V and 4 bases at J; junction bases unmatched: 5. This CDR3 is 13 amino acids long. Germline CDR1 SQVTM, CDR2 ANQGSEA. In nucleotides, the CDR3 is TGCAGCGTCACCGGGACAGGGGTAGAGACCCAGTACTTC. Translation: CSVTGTGVETQYF.

The CDR3 sequence: CASSVTPGSIGSNQPQHF. DNA of the CDR3: TGTGCCAGCAGCGTCACGCCCGGGTCCATAGGAAGCAATCAGCCCCAGCATTTT. The chain joins TRBV5-5 to TRBJ1-5; D gene ambiguous. CDR1 and CDR2 from the germline V gene are SGHKS and YYEKEE (reference sequence). This CDR3 is 18 amino acids long. V gave up 4 bases and J gave up 1 base, with 21 bases separating them.

In this sample, this clone turned up a few times. The V call is TRBV5-6, the J call TRBJ2-4; 7 nucleotides align to TRBD2. CDR3 length: 15 amino acids. Losses at the gene ends were 3 bases for V and 3 bases for J; bases not matched to a gene: 6. From germline, CDR1 is SGHDT and CDR2 YYEEEE. The chain's CDR3 is CASSWGAGYKNIQYF. The CDR3 nucleotides are TGTGCCAGCAGCTGGGGAGCGGGGTACAAAAACATTCAGTACTTC.

The rearrangement uses TRBV29-1 and TRBJ1-4; 7 bases map to TRBD1. The germline V gene encodes CDR1 SQVTM and CDR2 ANQGSEA. The trim removed 3 bases at V and 0 bases at J, leaving 1 base unmatched. CDR3 length: 14 amino acids. The CDR3 spells CSVEGTATNEKLFF. The CDR3 DNA follows: TGCAGCGTTGAGGGGACAGCAACTAATGAAAAACTGTTTTTT.